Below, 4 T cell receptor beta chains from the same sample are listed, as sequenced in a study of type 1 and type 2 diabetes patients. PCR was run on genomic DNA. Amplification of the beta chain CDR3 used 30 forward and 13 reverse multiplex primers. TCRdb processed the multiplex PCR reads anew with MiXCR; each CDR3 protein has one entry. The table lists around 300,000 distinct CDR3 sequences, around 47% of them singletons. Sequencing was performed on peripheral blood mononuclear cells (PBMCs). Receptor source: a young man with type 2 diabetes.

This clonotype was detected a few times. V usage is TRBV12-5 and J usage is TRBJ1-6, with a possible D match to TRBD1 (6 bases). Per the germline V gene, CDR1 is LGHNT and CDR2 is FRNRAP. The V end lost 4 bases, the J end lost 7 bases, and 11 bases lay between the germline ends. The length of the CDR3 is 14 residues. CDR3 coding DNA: TGTGCTAGTGGTTGGGGGGGCTCCAATTCACCCCTCCACTTT. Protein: CASGWGGSNSPLHF.

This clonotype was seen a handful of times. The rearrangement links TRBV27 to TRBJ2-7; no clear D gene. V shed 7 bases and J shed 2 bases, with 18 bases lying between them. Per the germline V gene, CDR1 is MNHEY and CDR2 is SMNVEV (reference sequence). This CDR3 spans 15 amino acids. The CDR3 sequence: CASKPETGVTYEQYF. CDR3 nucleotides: TGTGCCAGCAAGCCGGAGACTGGGGTGACCTACGAGCAGTACTTC.

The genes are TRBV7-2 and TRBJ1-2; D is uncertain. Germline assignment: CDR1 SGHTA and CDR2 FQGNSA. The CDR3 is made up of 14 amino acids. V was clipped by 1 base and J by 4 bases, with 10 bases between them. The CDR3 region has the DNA TGTGCCAGCAGCTTAGATGGCTCCAGCTATGGCTACACCTTC. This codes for CASSLDGSSYGYTF. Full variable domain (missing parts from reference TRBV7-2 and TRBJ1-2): GAGVSQSPSNKVTEKGKDVELRCDPISGHTALYWYRQSLGQGLEFLIYFQGNSAPDKSGLPSDRFSAERTGGSVSTLTIQRTQQEDSAVYLCASSLDGSSYGYTFGSGTRLTVV.

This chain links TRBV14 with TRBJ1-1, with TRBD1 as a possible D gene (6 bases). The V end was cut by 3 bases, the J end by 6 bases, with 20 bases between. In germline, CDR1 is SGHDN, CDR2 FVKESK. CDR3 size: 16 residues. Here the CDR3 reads CASSHINRVSRPEAFF. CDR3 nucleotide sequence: TGTGCCAGCAGCCACATAAACAGGGTATCGAGGCCTGAAGCTTTCTTT.